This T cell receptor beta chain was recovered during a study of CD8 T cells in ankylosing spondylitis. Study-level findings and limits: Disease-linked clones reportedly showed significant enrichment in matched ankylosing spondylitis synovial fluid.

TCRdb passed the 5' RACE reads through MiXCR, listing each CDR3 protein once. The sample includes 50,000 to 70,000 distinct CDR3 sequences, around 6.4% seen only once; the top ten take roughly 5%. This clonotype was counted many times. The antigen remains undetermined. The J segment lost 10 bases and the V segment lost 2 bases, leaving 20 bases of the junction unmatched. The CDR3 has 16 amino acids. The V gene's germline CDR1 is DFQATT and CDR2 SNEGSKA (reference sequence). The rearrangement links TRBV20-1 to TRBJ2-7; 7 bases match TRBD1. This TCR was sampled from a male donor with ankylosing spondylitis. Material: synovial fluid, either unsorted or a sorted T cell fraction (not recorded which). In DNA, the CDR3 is TGCAGTGCTAGACCCCCCCCCCGCCGGGACAGAGGGATACAGTACTTC. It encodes CSARPPPRRDRGIQYF.